This TCR beta chain was recorded in a study of shared clonotypes between healthy human individuals. Whole-study findings and limits: Genetic and exposure-history diversity was limited by the few donors. When compared with the clonotypes that were shared by all four sorted-subset donors, the non-shared clonotypes turned out to have lower generation probabilities.

Produced via immunoSEQ multiplex PCR; TCRdb's table is partial and in-frame only. The sample shows approximately 2.3 million clones, 90% to 95% of them seen only once. This CDR3 is 13 amino acids long. From germline, CDR1 is SGHRS and CDR2 YFSETQ. V was pared by 0 bases and J by 7 bases, with 1 base of the junction left unmatched. With respect to this clone: Its antigen is unknown.

The chain couples TRBV5-1 to TRBJ2-5, with 9 bases aligning to TRBD2. The sequence came from a man aged 18 to 35 in good health. Some clones in this sample may be carry-over from other donors' samples. Input material: naive CD4+ T cells from PBMCs. As to subset: CD45RA+ positively selected. The CDR3 loop reads CASSLETSGTQYF. CDR3 nucleotides: TGCGCCAGCAGCTTGGAGACTAGCGGGACCCAGTACTTC.